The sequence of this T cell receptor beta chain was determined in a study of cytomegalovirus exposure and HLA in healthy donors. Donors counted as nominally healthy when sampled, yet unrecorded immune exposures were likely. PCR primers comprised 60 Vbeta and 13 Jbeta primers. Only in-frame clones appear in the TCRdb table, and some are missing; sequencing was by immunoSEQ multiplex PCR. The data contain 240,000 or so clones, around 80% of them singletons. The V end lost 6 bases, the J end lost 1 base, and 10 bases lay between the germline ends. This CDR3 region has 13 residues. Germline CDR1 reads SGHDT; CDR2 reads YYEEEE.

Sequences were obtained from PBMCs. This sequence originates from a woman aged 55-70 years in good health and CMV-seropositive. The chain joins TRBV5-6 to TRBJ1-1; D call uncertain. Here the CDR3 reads CASTQAGNTEAFF. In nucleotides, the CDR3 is TGTGCCAGCACCCAGGCAGGGAACACTGAAGCTTTCTTT.